This TCR beta chain derives from a study of spatial heterogeneity in lung cancer. TCRdb used MiXCR to reprocess the 5' RACE reads, holding one entry per CDR3 protein. The repertoire has 3,000 to 3,500 distinct CDR3 sequences, roughly 8% of them found once; the top ten carry 9.5% to 11%. CDR3 length: 15 residues. CDR1 and CDR2 from the germline V gene are SGHNT and YYREEE (reference sequence). Trimming cost V 4 bases and J 1 base; bases outside gene matches: 2. Points from the study as a whole: Ubiquitous nonsynonymous mutations were tracked by counts of ubiquitous expanded TCRs, and regional ones by counts of regional expanded TCRs. Tumor mutation count correlated with how many alpha and beta TCRs expanded intratumorally.

Time point denoted: sample taken at primary tumor resection. The study sequenced unsorted whole RNA from tumor, nontumor lung or frozen PBMC. In its sample, this clonotype is medium-sized. Its specificity is unknown. V usage is TRBV5-4 and J usage is TRBJ2-1, with 10 positions matching TRBD2. Sequenced here: lung tumor tissue, sampled at surgery. The origin of this receptor is a male donor with early-stage non-small cell lung cancer. CDR3 sequence reads: CASSPAGGSYNEQFF. The CDR3 DNA follows: TGTGCCAGCAGCCCAGCGGGGGGGTCCTACAATGAGCAGTTCTTC.